The 23 T cell receptor beta chains reported below all come from one sample, sequenced in a study of blood T cell repertoires in COVID-19. The repertoire was sequenced with immunoSEQ multiplex PCR; TCRdb's copy has only in-frame clones and lacks some. The sample holds some 81,000 clones, about 92% seen once. Source material: peripheral blood. These receptors were taken from a woman aged 50 to 60 in a cohort sampled during active COVID-19.

The J gene is TRBJ1-1, the V gene TRBV3-1 (or the pseudogene TRBV3-2); D perhaps matches TRBD1 (5 bases). The V gene's germline CDR1 is LGHDT and CDR2 YNNKEL (reference sequence). CDR3 size: 15 residues. V was cut by 4 bases and J by 0 bases, with 12 bases left in between. The CDR3 protein is CASSPTLTVNTEAFF. The CDR3 DNA follows: TGTGCCAGCAGCCCTACCTTGACAGTGAACACTGAAGCTTTCTTT.

This clone was observed a handful of times. The rearrangement uses TRBV4-2 and TRBJ2-7; TRBD1 is a possible D gene (6 bases). The V end lost 4 bases, the J end lost 7 bases, and 20 bases lay between the germline ends. The CDR3 spans 15 residues. Germline V gene lookup returns CDR1 LGHNA and CDR2 YNFKEQ. The CDR3 protein is CASSRDEDWQGEQYF. CDR3 coding DNA: TGTGCCAGCAGCCGCGATGAGGACTGGCAGGGGGAGCAGTACTTC.

V and J are TRBV6-5 and TRBJ1-1; possibly TRBD1 for D (5 bases). This CDR3 is 13 amino acids long. Germline V lookup: CDR1 MNHEY, CDR2 SVGAGI. Trimming left V 6 bases short and J 3 bases short, with 11 bases between. The CDR3 DNA follows: TGTGCCAGCAGGGCCGGAGGGGACACTGAAGCTTTCTTT. Translating gives CASRAGGDTEAFF.

The J gene is TRBJ2-5, the V gene TRBV9, with D maybe TRBD2 (6 bases). Between the trimmed V and J ends, which lost 0 bases and 1 base, there was a span of 10 bases. The CDR3 is made up of 15 amino acids. Germline lookup yields CDR1 SGDLS and CDR2 YYNGEE. This CDR3 reads CASSVVSSVQETQYF. CDR3 nucleotide sequence: TGTGCCAGCAGCGTAGTATCTAGCGTCCAAGAGACCCAGTACTTC.

The V call is TRBV27, the J call TRBJ2-2, with 10 bases lining up with TRBD1. V shed 7 bases and J 4 bases; nucleotides not matched to a gene: 6. The CDR3 runs to 15 residues. CDR1 MNHEY and CDR2 SMNVEV come from the germline V gene (reference sequence). CDR3 amino acids: CASTRTGGSTGELFF. In nucleotides, the CDR3 is TGTGCCAGCACCAGGACAGGGGGTAGCACCGGGGAGCTGTTTTTT.

The V gene is TRBV28, the J gene TRBJ1-1, with D tentatively TRBD1 (5 bases). Trimming took 6 bases from V and 6 from J, leaving 23 bases between them. The CDR3 has 16 amino acids. Germline V gives CDR1 MDHEN, CDR2 SYDVKM. In DNA, the CDR3 is TGTGCCAGCAGCCTCTATGGGGGGGGATATGGACCTGAAGCTTTCTTT. Protein product: CASSLYGGGYGPEAFF.

The V call is TRBV5-1, the J call TRBJ2-1; weak D call: TRBD2 (6 bases). This CDR3 contains 15 residues. Germline CDR1 is SGHRS and CDR2 is YFSETQ. With 6 bases removed from V and 6 bases from J, the gap between germline ends came to 19 bases. CDR3 sequence: CASTDVTGASNEQFF. CDR3 nucleotides: TGCGCCAGCACCGATGTAACGGGAGCTTCCAATGAGCAGTTCTTC.

The chain links TRBV6-5 to TRBJ1-2; 8 bases align to TRBD1. This CDR3 comprises 14 residues. The germline gives CDR1 MNHEY, CDR2 SVGAGI. With 5 bases clipped from V and 5 bases from J, the junction kept 7 bases outside the gene matches. CDR3 sequence reads: CASSPQGGAYGYTF. CDR3 sequence (DNA): TGTGCCAGCAGTCCACAGGGGGGGGCGTATGGCTACACCTTC.

The CDR3 reads CASSSPVAEGTNTGELFF. As DNA, the CDR3 is TGTGCCAGCAGTTCCCCGGTAGCGGAGGGGACCAACACCGGGGAGCTGTTTTTT. The V call is TRBV28, the J call TRBJ2-2; D perhaps matches TRBD2 (6 bases). In germline, CDR1 is MDHEN, CDR2 SYDVKM. Trimming cost V 4 bases and J 2 bases, with 20 bases left between them. CDR3 length equals 18 residues.

CDR3 sequence: CASSLFAGQGKAFF. CDR3 bases: TGTGCCAGCAGTTTATTCGCGGGACAGGGAAAAGCTTTCTTT. V usage is TRBV28 and J usage is TRBJ1-1; TRBD1 agrees at 9 bases. Germline CDR1 is MDHEN and CDR2 is SYDVKM. The length of the CDR3 is 14 residues. Losses at the gene ends were 1 base for V and 9 bases for J; bases not matched to a gene: 6.

This chain uses TRBV15 with TRBJ2-7, with TRBD2 identical over 8 bases. The trim removed 5 bases at V and 1 base at J, leaving 7 bases unmatched. The germline V gene encodes CDR1 LNHNV and CDR2 YYDKDF (reference sequence). The CDR3 is 15 amino acids. CDR3 sequence reads: CATSARTSRSYEQYF. The CDR3 nucleotides read TGTGCCACCAGCGCTAGGACTAGCCGATCCTACGAGCAGTACTTC.

The V call is TRBV6-1, the J call TRBJ2-3; 12 bases are shared with TRBD2. Germline CDR1 reads MNHNS; CDR2 reads SASEGT. The junction had 3 bases not matched to a gene; V was cut back by 2 bases and J by 0 bases. CDR3 length equals 17 residues. CDR3 residues: CASSETGTSGSTDTQYF. As DNA, the CDR3 is TGTGCCAGCAGTGAAACGGGGACTAGCGGGAGCACAGATACGCAGTATTTT.

CDR3 DNA: TGCGCCAGCAGCCAACCTAGGAGGTCCAATGAGCAGTTCTTC. This translates into CASSQPRRSNEQFF. The chain joins TRBV4-1 to TRBJ2-1; maybe TRBD2 (5 bases). Per germline, CDR1 MGHRA and CDR2 YSYEKL. The germline V and J ends were trimmed by 2 bases and 6 bases, with 11 bases remaining between them. This CDR3 has 14 amino acids.

The V and J genes are TRBV28 and TRBJ1-1; 7 bases agree with TRBD1. The V gene end was trimmed by 6 bases and the J gene end by 3 bases; junction bases not matched to a gene: 10. Germline V CDR1 and CDR2: MDHEN, SYDVKM. The CDR3 length is 15 residues. CDR3 DNA: TGTGCCAGCAGAACCCCGACCGGGACAGACACTGAAGCTTTCTTT. It is translated as CASRTPTGTDTEAFF.

V gene TRBV6-5 combines with J gene TRBJ1-1; D unclear. V was cut by 7 bases and J by 1 base, with 13 bases left in between. Per the germline V gene, CDR1 is MNHEY and CDR2 is SVGAGI. This CDR3 comprises 14 residues. DNA of the CDR3: TGTGCCAGCACTAGCAGTACATGGAACACTGAAGCTTTCTTT. Its translation is CASTSSTWNTEAFF.

The chain recombines TRBV5-1 with TRBJ2-3, with D unresolved. Trimming took 5 bases from V and 6 from J, leaving 10 bases between them. Germline CDR1 is SGHRS and CDR2 is YFSETQ. The CDR3 consists of 12 residues. The CDR3 DNA reads TGCGCCAGCAGTCGTCCTGGCGATACGCAGTATTTT. It is translated as CASSRPGDTQYF.

This clone was counted a single time. This rearrangement joins TRBV30 to TRBJ2-3; 10 bases are a match to TRBD1. Germline loops: CDR1 GTSNPN, CDR2 SVGIG (reference sequence). CDR3 length: 15 residues. Trimming at V came to 6 bases and at J to 5 bases, leaving 11 bases not matched to a gene. The CDR3, as DNA: TGTGCCTGCACGCCCGACAGGGGGCATGGAGATACGCAGTATTTT. Translating it yields CACTPDRGHGDTQYF.

The rearrangement uses TRBV27 and TRBJ2-1; 10 bases match TRBD2. With V trimmed by 4 bases and J by 2 bases, 11 bases remained unmatched. The CDR3 sequence is 18 residues long. The germline V gene has CDR1 MNHEY and CDR2 SMNVEV (reference sequence). The CDR3 reads CASSSRSSGSGTYNEQFF. The CDR3, as DNA: TGTGCCAGCAGTTCCCGTTCTAGCGGGAGTGGCACCTACAATGAGCAGTTCTTC.

V gene TRBV3-1 (or the pseudogene TRBV3-2) combines with J gene TRBJ2-2; D uncertain. Per the germline V gene, CDR1 is LGHDT and CDR2 is YNNKEL (reference sequence). V was pared by 5 bases and J by 0 bases, with 13 bases between. This CDR3 region has 16 residues. The CDR3 is CASSEGHSSNTGELFF. The CDR3 DNA follows: TGTGCCAGCAGCGAAGGCCACAGTTCGAACACCGGGGAGCTGTTTTTT.

The chain uses TRBV10-3 and TRBJ2-1, with TRBD2 as a possible D gene (5 bases). The V end lost 5 bases, the J end lost 6 bases, and 11 bases lay between the germline ends. The germline CDR1 and CDR2 sequences are ENHRY and SYGVKD. This CDR3 is 13 amino acids long. CDR3 DNA sequence: TGTGCCATCAGTTTCGGGATAGCCAATGAGCAGTTCTTC. Its translation is CAISFGIANEQFF.

The J gene is TRBJ1-5, the V gene TRBV18; TRBD1 matches 9 bases. CDR1 and CDR2 (germline): KGHSH, LQKENI. J lost 5 bases, V lost 6 bases, and 8 bases had no gene match. The CDR3 spans 15 residues. This CDR3 reads CASSQGTGKDQPQHF. CDR3 sequence (DNA): TGTGCCAGCTCCCAAGGGACAGGGAAGGATCAGCCCCAGCATTTT.

The V call is TRBV7-2, the J call TRBJ1-1; D is ambiguous. The CDR3 length is 13 residues. V lost 4 bases, J lost 1 base, and 7 bases lay in between. CDR1 is SGHTA and CDR2 is FQGNSA in the germline V gene. The CDR3 protein is CASSSGGNTEAFF. In DNA, the CDR3 is TGTGCCAGCAGCTCCGGCGGGAACACTGAAGCTTTCTTT.

The V gene is TRBV11-2, the J gene TRBJ2-3; TRBD2 matches at 12 bases. The V gene's germline CDR1 is SGHAT and CDR2 FQNNGV. V lost 5 bases to trimming and J lost 0 bases; unmatched junction nucleotides: 6. This CDR3 is built from 17 residues. DNA for the CDR3: TGTGCCAGCAGCCCCGGGACTAGCGGGCCTAGCACAGATACGCAGTATTTT. Translation gives CASSPGTSGPSTDTQYF.